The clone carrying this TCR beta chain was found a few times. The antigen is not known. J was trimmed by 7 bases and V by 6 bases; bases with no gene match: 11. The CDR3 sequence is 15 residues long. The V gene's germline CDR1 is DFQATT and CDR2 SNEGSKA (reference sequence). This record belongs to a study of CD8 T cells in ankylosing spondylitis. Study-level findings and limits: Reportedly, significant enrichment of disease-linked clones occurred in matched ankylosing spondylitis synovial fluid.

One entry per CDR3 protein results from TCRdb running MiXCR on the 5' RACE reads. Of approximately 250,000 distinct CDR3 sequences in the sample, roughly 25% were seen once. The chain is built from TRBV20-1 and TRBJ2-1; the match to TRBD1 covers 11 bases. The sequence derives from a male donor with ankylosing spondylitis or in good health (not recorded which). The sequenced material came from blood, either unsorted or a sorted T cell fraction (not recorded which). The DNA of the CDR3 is TGCAGTGCATGGACAGGGGGCAACTTTATTAATGAGCAGTTCTTC. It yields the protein CSAWTGGNFINEQFF.